This TCR beta chain was found in a study of patients and donors after allogeneic stem cell transplantation. This clonotype was detected a few times. TCRdb processed the RT-PCR reads anew with MiXCR; each CDR3 protein has one entry. Of roughly 880,000 distinct CDR3 sequences detected, roughly 18% appear once; the ten largest clones hold 6%. The receptor was isolated from a human donor who was either an allogeneic HSCT recipient or a stem cell or donor lymphocyte infusion donor (not recorded which). It is not recorded whose cells these are; they may come from a transplant donor. The sequenced material came from blood, either unsorted or a sorted T cell fraction (not recorded which).

CDR3 amino acids: CASTLLGGAETQYF. DNA of the CDR3: TGTGCCAGCACCCTCCTCGGGGGGGCCGAGACCCAGTACTTC. The chain is built from TRBV21-1 and TRBJ2-5; TRBD2 is the table's D call and was not checked against the DNA. TRBV21-1 is marked as a pseudogene. The CDR3 sequence is 14 residues long.